This T cell receptor beta chain was observed in a study of cytomegalovirus exposure and HLA in healthy donors. Study-wide points: In vitro data verified three CMV-associated chains as specific for CMV antigens. Common viral pathogens seemed, in a later analysis, to connect with several of the most significant clusters.

For this clone: Its target is unknown.

13 Jbeta primers and 60 Vbeta primers were used for the PCR. Data came from immunoSEQ multiplex PCR; TCRdb stores just in-frame clones and leaves some out. The table lists 85,000 to 100,000 clones, about nine tenths of them singletons. Germline V lookup: CDR1 MNHEY, CDR2 SMNVEV (reference sequence). The CDR3 spans 14 residues. V trimming: 10 bases; J trimming: 3 bases; junction bases outside the gene matches: 5. Material: PBMCs. This receptor was obtained from a man younger than 45 in good health and CMV-seropositive. The rearrangement links TRBV27 to TRBJ2-1, with 11 bases identical to TRBD1. CDR3 coding DNA: TGTGCCACCGGGACAGGGGGAGACTACAATGAGCAGTTCTTC. It is translated as CATGTGGDYNEQFF.